These T cell receptor beta chains were read from a single sample in a study of STAT5B mutations in CD4+ large granular lymphocyte leukemia. Profiled with immunoSEQ multiplex PCR; TCRdb holds only in-frame clones, not every one. The data show almost 8,500 clones, roughly 91% seen once. The sample taken for sequencing was PBMCs. These receptors all stem from a woman between 65 and 79 years old with CD4+ T-cell large granular lymphocyte leukemia. Each CDR3 is given with its conserved first and last residue. Each record gives: clone size, V gene, J gene, D gene, CDR3 protein, CDR3 DNA. A D gene is named only where the DNA matches it firmly. The size of a clone is reported for some rows only, either as once, few or many, or as a class for expanded clones.

.	TRBV5-8	TRBJ1-1	.	CASSLEAGITEAFF	TGTGCCAGCAGCTTGGAAGCGGGGATCACTGAAGCTTTCTTT
.	TRBV5-5	TRBJ2-1	.	CASSPASARSYNEQFF	TGTGCCAGCAGCCCTGCATCTGCCCGATCCTACAATGAGCAGTTCTTC
few	TRBV10-3	TRBJ2-2	.	CAISELVTGELFF	TGTGCCATCAGTGAGCTAGTCACCGGGGAGCTGTTTTTT
.	TRBV11-3	TRBJ2-7	.	CASSLYDSYEQYF	TGTGCCAGCAGCTTATACGACTCCTACGAGCAGTACTTC
.	TRBV13	TRBJ1-1	TRBD1	CASSPGQGLSTEAFF	TGTGCCAGCAGCCCTGGACAGGGTTTGAGCACTGAAGCTTTCTTT
once	TRBV7-2	TRBJ2-5	.	CASSFGRRETQYF	TGTGCCAGCAGCTTTGGCAGAAGGGAGACCCAGTACTTC
.	TRBV7-2	TRBJ1-5	TRBD1	CASSFSGTGDRQPQHF	TGTGCCAGCAGTTTTTCCGGGACAGGGGACCGTCAGCCCCAGCATTTT
.	TRBV14	TRBJ1-1	TRBD1	CASSAQPGGVEF	TGTGCCAGCAGCGCCCAGCCAGGGGGCGTCGAATTT
.	TRBV7-9	TRBJ2-1	.	CASSLRGPNEQFF	TGTGCCAGCAGCTTACGGGGGCCCAATGAGCAGTTCTTC
.	TRBV5-4	TRBJ1-2	.	CASSLGQNYGYTF	TGTGCCAGCAGCTTAGGACAGAACTATGGCTACACCTTC
.	TRBV9	TRBJ2-7	TRBD1	CASSPRTGGYEQYF	TGTGCCAGCAGCCCCCGGACAGGGGGTTACGAGCAGTACTTC
once	TRBV10-3	TRBJ1-5	TRBD1	CASGTGQGVGQPQHF	TGTGCCTCCGGAACGGGACAGGGGGTAGGTCAGCCCCAGCATTTT
.	TRBV10-3	TRBJ2-3	.	CASSDSTGDTQYF	TGTGCCAGCAGTGATTCGACAGGTGATACGCAGTATTTT
.	TRBV11-2	TRBJ2-7	TRBD1	CASSMGRGTGYEQYF	TGTGCCAGCAGCATGGGTCGTGGGACAGGGTATGAGCAGTACTTC
.	TRBV28	TRBJ1-5	TRBD1	CASSLGQGLNQPQHF	TGTGCCAGCAGCCTAGGACAGGGCCTTAATCAGCCCCAGCATTTT
.	TRBV7-3	TRBJ2-3	.	CASSSVIMDTQYF	TGTGCCAGCAGCTCAGTAATTATGGATACGCAGTATTTT
.	TRBV9	TRBJ2-7	TRBD1	CASSVGEGGRAAYEQYF	TGTGCCAGCAGCGTAGGAGAAGGGGGCAGAGCAGCCTACGAGCAGTACTTC
.	TRBV7-2	TRBJ2-1	TRBD2	CASRQRGGRNEQFF	TGTGCCAGCAGGCAGCGGGGGGGCCGGAATGAGCAGTTCTTC
few	TRBV29-1	TRBJ2-2	.	CSVGGAGELFF	TGCAGCGTAGGGGGGGCCGGGGAGCTGTTTTTT
few	TRBV6-1	TRBJ1-2	.	CASSEGRNYGYTF	TGTGCCAGCAGTGAGGGCAGGAACTATGGCTACACCTTC
.	TRBV6-6	TRBJ1-5	TRBD1	CASRSETGSSNQPQHF	TGTGCCAGCAGGAGCGAGACAGGGTCGAGCAATCAGCCCCAGCATTTT
.	TRBV7-2	TRBJ2-5	.	CASSFGEETQYF	TGTGCCAGCAGCTTCGGGGAAGAGACCCAGTACTTC
.	TRBV15	TRBJ2-7	TRBD2	CATSRDAGDEQYF	TGTGCCACCAGCAGAGACGCGGGGGACGAGCAGTACTTC
few	TRBV4-1	TRBJ1-1	.	CASSLSGYRTEAFF	TGCGCCAGCAGCCTGAGTGGGTATCGGACTGAAGCTTTCTTT
.	TRBV19	TRBJ1-6	.	CASGLNLQQYNSPLHF	TGTGCCAGTGGTCTAAACTTGCAACAATATAATTCACCCCTCCACTTT
once	TRBV7-6	TRBJ1-3	.	CASSLAPGAAGNTIYF	TGTGCCAGCAGCTTAGCGCCGGGGGCCGCAGGAAACACCATATATTTT
.	TRBV9	TRBJ1-3	TRBD1	CASSVEGAGGASGNTIYF	TGTGCCAGCAGCGTAGAAGGGGCAGGGGGCGCCTCTGGAAACACCATATATTTT
.	TRBV7-8	TRBJ2-2	.	CATSRRRLNTGELFF	TGTGCTACCAGCAGGCGTAGGTTGAACACCGGGGAGCTGTTTTTT
.	TRBV6-1	TRBJ2-7	.	CASSGQWGYEQYF	TGTGCCAGCAGTGGACAATGGGGGTACGAGCAGTACTTC
.	TRBV7-3	TRBJ1-4	TRBD1	CARTGGDEKLFF	TGTGCAAGGACAGGGGGGGATGAAAAACTGTTTTTT
.	TRBV4-1	TRBJ1-1	.	CASSQVEARATEAFF	TGCGCCAGCAGCCAAGTTGAGGCCAGGGCAACTGAAGCTTTCTTT
.	TRBV5-6	TRBJ1-2	.	CASRRTKMGLGPNYGYTF	TGTGCCAGCAGGCGGACGAAAATGGGCCTGGGACCTAACTATGGCTACACCTTC
.	TRBV19	TRBJ2-7	.	CASSAKGNLGNYEQYF	TGTGCCAGTAGTGCAAAGGGAAACCTTGGTAACTACGAGCAGTACTTC
.	TRBV4-1	TRBJ2-5	.	CASSRLPRETQYF	TGCGCCAGCAGCCGCCTACCCCGGGAGACCCAGTACTTC
.	TRBV12-5	TRBJ1-1	.	CASGTTANTEAFF	TGTGCTAGTGGAACCACGGCGAACACTGAAGCTTTCTTT
few	TRBV10-3	TRBJ1-4	.	CAISESTGTGEKLFF	TGTGCCATCAGTGAGTCGACGGGTACAGGTGAAAAACTGTTTTTT
.	TRBV4-1	TRBJ1-5	.	CASSPKGGGSNQPQHF	TGCGCCAGCAGCCCTAAGGGGGGAGGCAGCAATCAGCCCCAGCATTTT
.	TRBV6-1	TRBJ2-5	.	CALNTGQETQYF	TGTGCCCTAAACACGGGGCAAGAGACCCAGTACTTC
.	TRBV7-2	TRBJ1-1	.	CASSLSGGTEAFF	TGTGCCAGCAGCCTCTCGGGGGGGACTGAAGCTTTCTTT
.	TRBV28	TRBJ1-3	.	CASSSHSPGSGNTIYF	TGTGCCAGCAGTTCACACAGCCCGGGGAGTGGAAACACCATATATTTT
.	TRBV2	TRBJ2-7	.	CATLAGRSPYEQYF	TGTGCCACCCTCGCGGGTCGGTCCCCCTACGAGCAGTACTTC
.	TRBV6-5	TRBJ2-3	.	CASSYIVGDTQYF	TGTGCCAGCAGTTATATTGTGGGAGATACGCAGTATTTT
.	TRBV6-1	TRBJ1-1	.	CASSGTGLSEAFF	TGTGCCAGCAGTGGTACAGGGTTATCTGAAGCTTTCTTT